The text below deals with one T cell receptor (beta chain). The antigen remains undetermined. These data belong to a study of CD8 T cells in ankylosing spondylitis. Overall study findings and caveats: Made up of about eight highly homologous variants, a TCR beta motif appeared characteristic of ankylosing spondylitis blood. In ankylosing spondylitis patients, matched synovial fluid reportedly showed significant enrichment of disease-linked clones.

Quantitative 5'-RACE with molecular barcodes generated TCR beta libraries. TCRdb redid the calling of the 5' RACE reads with MiXCR, one entry per CDR3 protein. The sample has about 800,000 distinct CDR3 sequences, 10% to 15% seen once. Trimming took 4 bases from V and 1 from J; bases not matched to a gene: 15. The CDR3 totals 18 residues. Germline values: CDR1 LGHDT, CDR2 YNNKEL (reference sequence). J is TRBJ1-2 and V is TRBV3-1; 7 bases are a match to TRBD1. Source material: blood, either unsorted or a sorted T cell fraction (not recorded which). The TCR comes from a male donor with ankylosing spondylitis. The CDR3 DNA follows: TGTGCCAGCAGCCCCCGAGGGGGACGGGACAGACTTAACTATGGCTACACCTTC. Translation gives CASSPRGGRDRLNYGYTF.